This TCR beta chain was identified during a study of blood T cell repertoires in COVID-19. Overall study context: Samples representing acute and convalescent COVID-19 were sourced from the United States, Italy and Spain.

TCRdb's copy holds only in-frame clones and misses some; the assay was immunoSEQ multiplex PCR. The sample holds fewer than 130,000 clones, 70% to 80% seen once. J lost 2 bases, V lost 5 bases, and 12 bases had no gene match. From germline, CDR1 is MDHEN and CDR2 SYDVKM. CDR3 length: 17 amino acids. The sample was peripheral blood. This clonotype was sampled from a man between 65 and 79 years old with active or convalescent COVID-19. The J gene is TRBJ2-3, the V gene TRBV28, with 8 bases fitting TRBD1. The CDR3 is CASSIIGQGPLTDTQYF. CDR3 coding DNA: TGTGCCAGCAGTATAATCGGACAGGGCCCACTCACAGATACGCAGTATTTT.